This entry concerns a single TCR beta chain. This record belongs to a study of blood T cell repertoires in COVID-19. Looking at the study overall: T cells, B-cell-depleted T cells, or PBMCs provided the cDNA or gDNA that served as material.

Trimming cost V 4 bases and J 1 base, with 8 bases left between them. The CDR3 sequence is 13 residues long. CDR1 is SGHNT and CDR2 is YYREEE in the germline V gene (reference sequence). Libraries were prepared by immunoSEQ multiplex PCR; TCRdb keeps only in-frame clonotypes and omits some of them. The sample consists of about 150,000 clones, 80% to 90% of them appearing once. Membership in each cohort depended on participant-reported clinical history. Sequences were obtained from PBMCs or T cells enriched from blood (not recorded which). This receptor was taken from a man between 50 and 59 years old who had recovered from COVID-19. This rearrangement joins TRBV5-4 to TRBJ2-5, with D perhaps matching TRBD2 (5 bases). CDR3: CASSQAVQETQYF. The CDR3 region has the DNA TGTGCCAGCAGCCAAGCGGTCCAAGAGACCCAGTACTTC.